The clone carrying this TCR beta chain was found once. Its antigen is not known. The run of the v3.0 immunoSEQ assay was at survey level. Roughly 40,000-55,000 T-cell genomes per sample were the sequencing target. Only in-frame clones appear in the TCRdb table, and some are missing; sequencing was by immunoSEQ multiplex PCR. The data hold approximately 33,000 clones, with 83% observed a single time. The sample comes from a study of long-term antiretroviral therapy in people with HIV. Overall study results and limits: HIV repertoire CDR3 lengths ranged less widely than those of controls. Clonal populations expanded prior to ART predominated within the repertoire at all time points.

The V gene end was trimmed by 3 bases and the J gene end by 3 bases; junction bases not matched to a gene: 3. The CDR3 extends over 16 amino acids. The germline gives CDR1 SGHDT, CDR2 YYEEEE. Per individual, the PBMC samples numbered at least one pre-ART and at least two post-ART. This clonotype was obtained from a young man with HIV. The J gene is TRBJ2-1, the V gene TRBV5-6; 13 nucleotides agree with TRBD2. Source: unsorted PBMCs, taken 0.4 years before starting antiretroviral therapy. The CDR3 protein is CASSWGTSGIYNEQFF. CDR3 DNA sequence: TGTGCCAGCAGCTGGGGGACTAGCGGGATCTACAATGAGCAGTTCTTC.